The 21 T cell receptor beta chains below were found in one sample sequenced in a study of blood T cell repertoires in COVID-19. Sequenced by immunoSEQ multiplex PCR; TCRdb stores in-frame clones only, minus some. Among around 160,000 clones listed, about 84% were seen once. The sequenced sample consisted of peripheral blood. The receptors derive from a man aged 60-69 years with active or convalescent COVID-19.

The chain combines TRBV19 with TRBJ2-3, with 7 nucleotides matching TRBD1. Germline assignment: CDR1 LNHDA and CDR2 SQIVND (reference sequence). V was clipped by 6 bases and J by 1 base; unmatched bases: 10. This CDR3 has 16 residues. CDR3 coding DNA: TGTGCCAGTAGAGAGACAGGGTTGGTCGGCACAGATACGCAGTATTTT. Amino acid sequence: CASRETGLVGTDTQYF.

The V gene is TRBV11-3, the J gene TRBJ2-1; 10 bases are a match to TRBD2. Per the germline V gene, CDR1 is SGHNT and CDR2 is YENEEA. V lost 1 base and J lost 8; bases outside the gene matches: 8. The CDR3 loop spans 16 amino acids. The CDR3 DNA follows: TGTGCCAGCAGCTTAGGACTAGCGGGTGAGAGAGATGAGCAGTTCTTC. Its protein is CASSLGLAGERDEQFF.

V and J are TRBV11-2 and TRBJ2-3; D unresolved. The CDR3 runs 12 residues. Germline CDR1 is SGHAT and CDR2 is FQNNGV. Deletions cut 5 bases from V and 0 bases from J, with 3 bases between. CDR3 in DNA: TGTGCCAGCAGCGTAAGCACAGATACGCAGTATTTT. It codes for CASSVSTDTQYF.

The V call is TRBV29-1, the J call TRBJ2-3; D is unresolved. Germline V gene lookup returns CDR1 SQVTM and CDR2 ANQGSEA. CDR3 length: 16 amino acids. The germline V and J ends were trimmed by 1 base and 4 bases, with 18 bases remaining between them. CDR3 coding DNA: TGCAGCGTTGAAGGAAGTAGGAGAGTTGACGCAGATACGCAGTATTTT. This sequence encodes CSVEGSRRVDADTQYF.

The rearrangement uses TRBV21-1 and TRBJ2-1; the table's TRBD2 call for D was not verified on the DNA. TRBV21-1 is listed as a pseudogene. This CDR3 is 15 amino acids long. In DNA, the CDR3 is TGTGCCAGCAGCAAAGGGCGGATCTCCTACAATGAGCAGTTCTTC. Its translation is CASSKGRISYNEQFF.

There are a few counts of this clone. The chain combines TRBV29-1 with TRBJ2-7; D possibly corresponds to TRBD2 (7 bases). CDR1 is SQVTM, CDR2 ANQGSEA, per germline. CDR3 length equals 14 residues. V was shortened by 4 bases and J by 1 base, with 14 bases between the two germline ends. The CDR3 bases are TGCAGCGTTGGTGGTGGGAGGGGGTCCTACGAGCAGTACTTC. It codes for CSVGGGRGSYEQYF.

The J gene is TRBJ2-1, the V gene TRBV24-1, with D possibly TRBD1 on 6 matching bases. CDR3 length: 13 residues. CDR1 and CDR2 from the germline V gene are KGHDR and SFDVKD. V lost 10 bases and J 0 bases, leaving 9 bases between the germline ends. For the CDR3, the DNA is TGTGCCACTCAGGGGAGCTCCTACAATGAGCAGTTCTTC. Protein sequence: CATQGSSYNEQFF.

The V gene is TRBV12-3 or TRBV12-4, the J gene TRBJ2-7, with D possibly matching TRBD1 (5 bases). This CDR3 contains 13 residues. Trimming left V 3 bases short and J 2 bases short, with 8 bases between. The CDR3 reads CASSFRRAYEQYF. CDR3 in DNA: TGTGCCAGCAGTTTTCGCAGGGCCTACGAGCAGTACTTC.

V and J are TRBV11-2 and TRBJ1-2; 7 bases match TRBD1. Germline assignment: CDR1 SGHAT and CDR2 FQNNGV. J gave up 2 bases and V 6 bases, and 9 bases lay outside the gene matches. The CDR3 consists of 15 residues. In DNA form, the CDR3 reads TGTGCCAGCAGACCTACAGGGGAAAGGAACTATGGCTACACCTTC. Protein: CASRPTGERNYGYTF.

The V call is TRBV18, the J call TRBJ2-7; D call uncertain. CDR3 length equals 13 residues. Germline lookup yields CDR1 KGHSH and CDR2 LQKENI. Trimming stripped 3 bases from V and 3 bases from J, with 9 bases between. The CDR3 here is CASSPESGYEQYF. In DNA, the CDR3 is TGTGCCAGCTCACCCGAGTCGGGCTACGAGCAGTACTTC.

The chain is built from TRBV19 and TRBJ2-7; no clear D gene. Trimming pared 3 bases from V and 5 bases from J, leaving 14 bases between. The CDR3 covers 14 residues. From germline, CDR1 is LNHDA and CDR2 SQIVND (reference sequence). The CDR3 bases are TGTGCCAGTAGTATTGGTCCTGGCCGGGACGAGCAGTACTTC. Its protein is CASSIGPGRDEQYF.

The V and J genes are TRBV19 and TRBJ2-1, with D possibly TRBD2 on 6 matching bases. The CDR3 covers 15 residues. Trimming pared 6 bases from V and 0 bases from J, leaving 12 bases between. Germline lookup yields CDR1 LNHDA and CDR2 SQIVND (reference sequence). Written as DNA, the CDR3 is TGTGCCAGTAGCACCACTAGCCTCTCCTACAATGAGCAGTTCTTC. Translating gives CASSTTSLSYNEQFF.

The chain uses TRBV9 and TRBJ1-2, with a tentative D call TRBD1 (6 bases). Germline assignment: CDR1 SGDLS and CDR2 YYNGEE. Trimming stripped 3 bases from V and 2 bases from J, with 11 bases between. This CDR3 has 14 amino acids. CDR3 nucleotides: TGTGCCAGCAGCGAGCGACAGGACAACTATGGCTACACCTTC. Amino acid sequence: CASSERQDNYGYTF.

The chain is built from TRBV14 and TRBJ2-7, with TRBD1 matching over 8 bases. The CDR3 has 15 amino acids. CDR1 and CDR2 from the germline V gene are SGHDN and FVKESK. The ends lost 3 bases at V and 4 bases at J; junction bases unmatched: 8. The CDR3: CASSHRAGGIYEQYF. In nucleotides, the CDR3 is TGTGCCAGCAGCCACCGAGCAGGGGGCATTTACGAGCAGTACTTC.

The V gene is TRBV7-3, the J gene TRBJ1-2, with 7 nucleotides matching TRBD1. J was trimmed by 7 bases and V by 4 bases; bases with no gene match: 12. This CDR3 is 15 amino acids long. Germline loops: CDR1 SGHTA, CDR2 FQGTGA. CDR3 bases: TGTGCCAGCAGCTCCGACAGGGTGTTAATTTCTGGCTACACCTTC. As protein: CASSSDRVLISGYTF. Full variable domain (rest looked up from reference TRBV7-3 and TRBJ1-2): GAGVSQTPSNKVTEKGKYVELRCDPISGHTALYWYRQSLGQGPEFLIYFQGTGAADDSGLPNDRFFAVRPEGSVSTLKIQRTERGDSAVYLCASSSDRVLISGYTFGSGTRLTVV.

The chain is built from TRBV5-1 and TRBJ1-6; D unresolved. V shed 4 bases and J shed 0 bases, with 11 bases lying between them. Germline V gives CDR1 SGHRS, CDR2 YFSETQ. The CDR3 covers 16 residues. CDR3 in DNA: TGCGCCAGCAGCCCGGAGGGAAGCTCCTATAATTCACCCCTCCACTTT. Protein: CASSPEGSSYNSPLHF.

V usage is TRBV7-2 and J usage is TRBJ2-1; TRBD2 matches at 7 bases. The germline gives CDR1 SGHTA, CDR2 FQGNSA. The CDR3 contains 15 residues. V lost 8 bases, J lost 2 bases, and 9 bases stayed unmatched. The CDR3 loop is CASGGLVDAYNEQFF. The DNA for the CDR3 is TGTGCCAGCGGAGGACTAGTCGACGCCTACAATGAGCAGTTCTTC.

V is TRBV10-3 and J is TRBJ1-5; TRBD1 aligns across 10 bases. Germline lookup yields CDR1 ENHRY and CDR2 SYGVKD. V lost 6 bases and J lost 0; bases outside the gene matches: 14. This CDR3 is built from 19 residues. Written as DNA, the CDR3 is TGTGCCATCAGGTTACCTACCGGGACAGGGGACCATAGCAATCAGCCCCAGCATTTT. Its translation: CAIRLPTGTGDHSNQPQHF.

The chain links TRBV7-3 to TRBJ2-5; D is undetermined. Germline loops: CDR1 SGHTA, CDR2 FQGTGA. V was trimmed by 7 bases and J by 1 base, leaving 22 bases between them. The CDR3 runs 17 residues. CDR3 DNA: TGTGCCAGCACCTTGAGGCCCAATGTATTAGTCCAAGAGACCCAGTACTTC. Protein product: CASTLRPNVLVQETQYF.

This clone showed up just a few times. The rearrangement uses TRBV2 and TRBJ1-2; possibly TRBD1 for D (6 bases). The CDR3 spans 14 residues. In germline, CDR1 is SNHLY, CDR2 FYNNEI. Trimming pared 5 bases from V and 6 bases from J, leaving 16 bases between. The CDR3 region has the DNA TGTGCCAGCAGTACCAGCTCACAGGGTGATGGCTACACCTTC. Translated, it gives CASSTSSQGDGYTF. Variable domain in full (rest from reference TRBV2 and TRBJ1-2): EPEVTQTPSHQVTQMGQEVILRCVPISNHLYFYWYRQILGQKVEFLVSFYNNEISEKSEIFDDQFSVERPDGSNFTLKIRSTKLEDSAMYFCASSTSSQGDGYTFGSGTRLTVV.

Only one count was recorded for this clone. J is TRBJ1-5 and V is TRBV6-5; D gene unclear. Germline V gene lookup returns CDR1 MNHEY and CDR2 SVGAGI. Deletions cut 2 bases from V and 0 bases from J, with 11 bases between. This CDR3 is built from 16 residues. The DNA for the CDR3 is TGTGCCAGCAGTTACGGAGGGCCCTATAGCAATCAGCCCCAGCATTTT. This gives the protein CASSYGGPYSNQPQHF.